This is a list of T cell receptor beta chains from one sample in a study of post-analysis software for immune sequencing data. MiXCR, run by TCRdb on the PCR reads, gives a single entry per CDR3 protein. The table includes about 160,000 distinct CDR3 sequences, under 40% detected once. Specimen: blood, collected after autologous hematopoietic stem cell transplantation. Source of these receptors: a girl aged 5-17 years with multiple sclerosis. Both conserved end residues are part of each CDR3. The order of the fields is D gene, J gene, V gene, clone size, CDR3 protein, CDR3 DNA. The D gene is left open where the match is weak. Expanded clones are given a class, and other clones once, few, many or no size at all.

d_gene: -
j_gene: TRBJ1-2
v_gene: TRBV24-1
abundance: -
CDR3aa: CATSDSRDGYGYTF
CDR3nt: TGTGCCACCAGTGATTCCCGGGACGGCTATGGCTACACCTTC

d_gene: -
j_gene: TRBJ2-1
v_gene: TRBV6-1
abundance: -
CDR3aa: CASTRTFYNEQFF
CDR3nt: TGTGCCAGCACTAGGACTTTCTACAATGAGCAGTTCTTC

d_gene: TRBD1
j_gene: TRBJ1-2
v_gene: TRBV12-3/TRBV12-4
abundance: -
CDR3aa: CASRERDRVGGYTF
CDR3nt: TGTGCCAGCAGGGAAAGGGACAGGGTGGGAGGCTACACCTTC

d_gene: -
j_gene: TRBJ2-1
v_gene: TRBV10-3
abundance: medium-sized
CDR3aa: CAISGTESSFRGNEQFF
CDR3nt: TGTGCCATCAGTGGGACCGAGTCAAGTTTCCGGGGGAATGAGCAGTTCTTC

d_gene: TRBD2
j_gene: TRBJ2-1
v_gene: TRBV20-1
abundance: few
CDR3aa: CSARAPGLAGFDEQFF
CDR3nt: TGCAGTGCTCGCGCTCCGGGACTAGCGGGATTTGATGAGCAGTTCTTC

d_gene: -
j_gene: TRBJ1-2
v_gene: TRBV29-1
abundance: few
CDR3aa: CSVGAGVYGYTF
CDR3nt: TGCAGCGTTGGGGCAGGGGTCTATGGCTACACCTTC

d_gene: TRBD2
j_gene: TRBJ2-1
v_gene: TRBV6-5
abundance: -
CDR3aa: CASSYTGGPDEQFF
CDR3nt: TGTGCCAGCAGTTATACGGGAGGGCCCGATGAGCAGTTCTTC

d_gene: -
j_gene: TRBJ1-2
v_gene: TRBV13
abundance: -
CDR3aa: CASSLVGNYDYTF
CDR3nt: TGTGCCAGCAGCTTAGTGGGTAACTATGACTACACCTTC

d_gene: -
j_gene: TRBJ2-1
v_gene: TRBV15
abundance: -
CDR3aa: CATSRDRGYNEQFF
CDR3nt: TGTGCCACCAGCAGAGATCGGGGTTACAATGAGCAGTTCTTC

d_gene: TRBD1
j_gene: TRBJ2-5
v_gene: TRBV6-5
abundance: -
CDR3aa: CASSTIGQGAKETQYF
CDR3nt: TGTGCCAGCAGTACCATCGGACAGGGGGCGAAGGAGACCCAGTACTTC

d_gene: -
j_gene: TRBJ1-1
v_gene: TRBV28
abundance: -
CDR3aa: CASSSIMRGRVGTEAFF
CDR3nt: TGTGCCAGCAGTTCGATTATGCGGGGGCGGGTGGGCACTGAAGCTTTCTTT

d_gene: -
j_gene: TRBJ2-3
v_gene: TRBV29-1
abundance: -
CDR3aa: CSVPRGSATQYF
CDR3nt: TGCAGCGTACCCCGGGGTTCCGCTACGCAGTATTTT

d_gene: -
j_gene: TRBJ1-1
v_gene: TRBV25-1
abundance: -
CDR3aa: CASSGYMDSEAFF
CDR3nt: TGTGCCAGCAGTGGATACATGGACAGTGAAGCTTTCTTT

d_gene: -
j_gene: TRBJ2-3
v_gene: TRBV12-3/TRBV12-4
abundance: few
CDR3aa: CASSLASDTQYF
CDR3nt: TGTGCCAGCAGTTTGGCATCCGATACGCAGTATTTT

d_gene: TRBD2
j_gene: TRBJ2-7
v_gene: TRBV6-2/TRBV6-3
abundance: -
CDR3aa: CASSYGLAGPYEQYF
CDR3nt: TGTGCCAGCAGTTACGGCCTAGCGGGACCCTACGAGCAGTACTTC

d_gene: TRBD2
j_gene: TRBJ2-1
v_gene: TRBV19
abundance: -
CDR3aa: CASSIYGRAGQFF
CDR3nt: TGTGCCAGTAGTATATACGGGAGGGCGGGGCAGTTCTTC

d_gene: TRBD2
j_gene: TRBJ2-1
v_gene: TRBV4-1
abundance: -
CDR3aa: CARSLDGTISYNEQFF
CDR3nt: TGCGCCCGCAGCCTGGACGGGACTATCTCCTACAATGAGCAGTTCTTC

d_gene: TRBD2
j_gene: TRBJ2-3
v_gene: TRBV12-3/TRBV12-4
abundance: -
CDR3aa: CASSLEAGGGADTQYF
CDR3nt: TGTGCCAGCAGTTTAGAGGCGGGAGGGGGAGCAGATACGCAGTATTTT

d_gene: TRBD2
j_gene: TRBJ2-5
v_gene: TRBV7-3
abundance: few
CDR3aa: CASSQGTSGRVGQYF
CDR3nt: TGTGCCAGCAGCCAAGGGACTAGCGGGAGGGTTGGGCAGTACTTC

d_gene: TRBD2
j_gene: TRBJ2-2
v_gene: TRBV28
abundance: -
CDR3aa: CASSTPTSAAGELFF
CDR3nt: TGTGCCAGCAGCACCCCCACTAGCGCTGCCGGGGAGCTGTTTTTT

d_gene: -
j_gene: TRBJ2-5
v_gene: TRBV6-5
abundance: -
CDR3aa: CASSYSGSKETQYF
CDR3nt: TGTGCCAGCAGTTACTCCGGCAGCAAAGAGACCCAGTACTTC

d_gene: TRBD2
j_gene: TRBJ2-5
v_gene: TRBV20-1
abundance: few
CDR3aa: CSARALLAGDLETQYF
CDR3nt: TGCAGTGCTAGAGCCCTACTAGCGGGAGACCTAGAGACCCAGTACTTC

d_gene: -
j_gene: TRBJ1-5
v_gene: TRBV20-1
abundance: -
CDR3aa: CSARDLMAGDPRGHPQHF
CDR3nt: TGCAGTGCTAGAGATCTTATGGCAGGCGATCCCAGGGGTCACCCCCAGCATTTT

d_gene: -
j_gene: TRBJ1-2
v_gene: TRBV14
abundance: -
CDR3aa: CASSGTPRSWGYTF
CDR3nt: TGTGCCAGCAGCGGGACACCCAGGTCTTGGGGCTACACCTTC

d_gene: -
j_gene: TRBJ1-2
v_gene: TRBV30
abundance: -
CDR3aa: CAWSVLTQGLANYGYTF
CDR3nt: TGTGCCTGGAGTGTACTTACCCAGGGGTTAGCTAACTATGGCTACACCTTC

d_gene: TRBD1
j_gene: TRBJ1-2
v_gene: TRBV9
abundance: -
CDR3aa: CASSPGQGARGYTF
CDR3nt: TGTGCCAGCAGCCCGGGACAGGGGGCGCGAGGCTACACCTTC

d_gene: TRBD1
j_gene: TRBJ1-2
v_gene: TRBV7-2
abundance: -
CDR3aa: CASSPPRTGGNYGYTF
CDR3nt: TGTGCCAGCAGCCCCCCCCGGACAGGGGGGAACTATGGCTACACCTTC

d_gene: TRBD1
j_gene: TRBJ1-2
v_gene: TRBV5-1
abundance: -
CDR3aa: CASSFEQGQDGYTF
CDR3nt: TGCGCCAGCAGCTTTGAACAGGGGCAGGATGGCTACACCTTC

d_gene: TRBD2
j_gene: TRBJ2-7
v_gene: TRBV5-1
abundance: -
CDR3aa: CASSNRWTSGRAATVYEQYF
CDR3nt: TGCGCCAGCAGCAATAGATGGACTAGCGGGAGGGCCGCGACTGTTTACGAGCAGTACTTC

d_gene: -
j_gene: TRBJ1-5
v_gene: TRBV7-2
abundance: -
CDR3aa: CASSFDSLNQPQHF
CDR3nt: TGTGCCAGCAGCTTCGACAGCCTCAATCAGCCCCAGCATTTT

d_gene: -
j_gene: TRBJ1-2
v_gene: TRBV3-1
abundance: -
CDR3aa: CASSQAGWEYGYTF
CDR3nt: TGTGCCAGCAGCCAAGCAGGGTGGGAGTATGGCTACACCTTC

d_gene: TRBD2
j_gene: TRBJ2-7
v_gene: TRBV5-1
abundance: many
CDR3aa: CASSLTGGTYEQYF
CDR3nt: TGCGCCAGCAGCCTGACCGGGGGGACCTACGAGCAGTACTTC

d_gene: -
j_gene: TRBJ2-1
v_gene: TRBV7-2
abundance: -
CDR3aa: CASSSTPIQGNEQFF
CDR3nt: TGTGCCAGCAGCTCGACTCCAATACAGGGAAATGAGCAGTTCTTC

d_gene: -
j_gene: TRBJ2-1
v_gene: TRBV6-6
abundance: few
CDR3aa: CASSYSIGHSSYNEQFF
CDR3nt: TGTGCCAGCAGTTACTCGATTGGACATAGCTCCTACAATGAGCAGTTCTTC

d_gene: -
j_gene: TRBJ1-2
v_gene: TRBV5-1
abundance: -
CDR3aa: CASRQETNYGYTF
CDR3nt: TGCGCCAGCAGGCAGGAAACTAACTATGGCTACACCTTC

d_gene: -
j_gene: TRBJ1-5
v_gene: TRBV12-3/TRBV12-4
abundance: few
CDR3aa: CASSRGRDNQPQHF
CDR3nt: TGTGCCAGCAGTCGTGGACGGGACAATCAGCCCCAGCATTTT

d_gene: -
j_gene: TRBJ2-5
v_gene: TRBV29-1
abundance: -
CDR3aa: CSVVKQGGETQYF
CDR3nt: TGCAGCGTTGTAAAACAGGGGGGGGAGACCCAGTACTTC

d_gene: TRBD1
j_gene: TRBJ2-1
v_gene: TRBV7-9
abundance: -
CDR3aa: CASSGQGKDFNEQFF
CDR3nt: TGTGCCAGCAGCGGACAGGGAAAGGATTTCAATGAGCAGTTCTTC

d_gene: TRBD2
j_gene: TRBJ2-1
v_gene: TRBV7-6
abundance: few
CDR3aa: CASSVPGLAGFLTHNEQFF
CDR3nt: TGTGCCAGCAGCGTGCCGGGACTAGCGGGATTTTTGACCCACAATGAGCAGTTCTTC

d_gene: -
j_gene: TRBJ2-5
v_gene: TRBV12-3/TRBV12-4
abundance: -
CDR3aa: CASSLNEETQYF
CDR3nt: TGTGCCAGCAGTTTAAATGAGGAGACCCAGTACTTC

d_gene: -
j_gene: TRBJ2-7
v_gene: TRBV12-3/TRBV12-4
abundance: few
CDR3aa: CASSFNREGEQYF
CDR3nt: TGTGCCAGCAGTTTTAATCGGGAAGGCGAGCAGTACTTC

d_gene: TRBD2
j_gene: TRBJ2-1
v_gene: TRBV30
abundance: few
CDR3aa: CAWAGLAGYGQFF
CDR3nt: TGTGCCTGGGCTGGACTAGCGGGATATGGGCAGTTCTTC